This T cell receptor beta chain was recovered during a study of patients and donors after allogeneic stem cell transplantation. TCRdb used MiXCR to reprocess the RT-PCR reads, holding one entry per CDR3 protein. The table lists about 160,000 distinct CDR3 sequences, nearly 25% of them singletons. CDR3 length equals 13 residues. Germline V lookup: CDR1 SEHNR, CDR2 FQNEAQ (reference sequence). Trimming took 4 bases from V and 5 from J, leaving 8 bases between them. The TCR comes from a human donor who was either an allogeneic HSCT recipient or a stem cell or donor lymphocyte infusion donor (not recorded which). It is not recorded whose cells these are; they may come from a transplant donor. The V and J genes are TRBV7-9 and TRBJ1-4; weak D call: TRBD1 (5 bases). The sequenced sample consisted of blood, either unsorted or a sorted T cell fraction (not recorded which). CDR3 in DNA: TGTGCCAGCAGCTCACAGGTGAATGAAAAACTGTTTTTT. As protein: CASSSQVNEKLFF.